This T cell receptor (beta chain) was identified during a study of shared clonotypes between healthy human individuals. General observations from the study: Collection of samples was limited to blood; tissue repertoires likely differ.

Details on this clone: Its cognate antigen is unknown.

Each replicate PCR on the sorted subsets used roughly 200 ng DNA (around 31,000 T cell genomes). Here immunoSEQ multiplex PCR was the method, and the copy in TCRdb shows in-frame clones only, minus some. The sample consists of over a million clones, about 75% of them appearing once. Every donor was a Caucasian adult from Nashville, Tennessee. Material for sequencing was memory CD4+ T cells sorted from blood. Regarding subset: CD45RA-negative fraction. This TCR derives from a man between 18 and 35 years old in good health.

This CDR3 is CASSLTGQGVSGANVLTF. CDR3 nucleotides: TGTGCCAGCAGCCTGACGGGACAGGGGGTCTCTGGGGCCAACGTCCTGACTTTC. V gene TRBV5-6 combines with J gene TRBJ2-6; 11 bases match TRBD1. Germline assignment: CDR1 SGHDT and CDR2 YYEEEE. Germline trimming cut 4 bases from V and 0 bases from J; bases unmatched to any gene: 6. The CDR3 is made up of 18 amino acids.